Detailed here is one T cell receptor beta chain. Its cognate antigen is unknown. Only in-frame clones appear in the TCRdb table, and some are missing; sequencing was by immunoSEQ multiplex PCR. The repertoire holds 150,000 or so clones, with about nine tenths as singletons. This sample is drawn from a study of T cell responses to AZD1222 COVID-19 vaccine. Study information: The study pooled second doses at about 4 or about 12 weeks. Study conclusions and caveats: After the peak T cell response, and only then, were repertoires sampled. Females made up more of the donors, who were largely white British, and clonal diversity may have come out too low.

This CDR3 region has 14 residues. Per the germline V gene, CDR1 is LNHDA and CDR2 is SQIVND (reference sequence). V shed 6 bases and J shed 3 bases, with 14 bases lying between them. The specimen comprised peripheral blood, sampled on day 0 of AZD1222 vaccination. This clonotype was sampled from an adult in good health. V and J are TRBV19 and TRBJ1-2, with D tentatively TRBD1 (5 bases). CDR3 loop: CASRLERGHYGYTF. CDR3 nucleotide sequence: TGTGCCAGTAGATTAGAGAGGGGACACTATGGCTACACCTTC.